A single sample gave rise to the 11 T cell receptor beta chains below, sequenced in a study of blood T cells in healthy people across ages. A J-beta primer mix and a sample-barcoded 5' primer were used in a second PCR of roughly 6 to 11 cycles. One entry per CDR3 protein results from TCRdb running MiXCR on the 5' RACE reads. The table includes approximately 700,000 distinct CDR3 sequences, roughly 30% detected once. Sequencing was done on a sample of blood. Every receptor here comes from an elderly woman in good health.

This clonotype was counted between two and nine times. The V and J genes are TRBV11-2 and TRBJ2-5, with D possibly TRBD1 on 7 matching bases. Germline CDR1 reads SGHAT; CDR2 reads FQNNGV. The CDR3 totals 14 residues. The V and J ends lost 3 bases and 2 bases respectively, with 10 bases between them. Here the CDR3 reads CASSFGGQQETQYF. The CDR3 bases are TGTGCCAGCAGCTTCGGGGGACAGCAAGAGACCCAGTACTTC.

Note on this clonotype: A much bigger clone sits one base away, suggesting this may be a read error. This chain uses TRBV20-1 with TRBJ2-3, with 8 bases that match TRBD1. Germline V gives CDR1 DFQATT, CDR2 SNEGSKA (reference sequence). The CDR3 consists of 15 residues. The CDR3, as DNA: TGCAGTACTAGATTTGGACAGGGTGGGTCAGATACGCAGTATTTT. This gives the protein CSTRFGQGGSDTQYF.

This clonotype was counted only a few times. CDR3 loop: CASSSDRITSATNEKLFF. Here the CDR3 DNA reads TGTGCCAGCAGCAGCGACAGAATCACCTCTGCAACTAATGAAAAACTGTTTTTT. This rearrangement joins TRBV6-1 to TRBJ1-4, with D perhaps TRBD1 (5 bases). This CDR3 region has 18 residues. Germline V CDR1 and CDR2: MNHNS, SASEGT. V was cut by 6 bases and J by 0 bases, with 20 bases left in between.

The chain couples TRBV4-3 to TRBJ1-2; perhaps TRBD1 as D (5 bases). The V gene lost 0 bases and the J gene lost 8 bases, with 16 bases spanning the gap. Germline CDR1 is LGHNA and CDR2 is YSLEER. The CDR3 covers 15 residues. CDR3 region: CASSQDRGAGRGYTF. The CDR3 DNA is TGCGCCAGCAGCCAAGATCGTGGCGCAGGGCGCGGCTACACCTTC.

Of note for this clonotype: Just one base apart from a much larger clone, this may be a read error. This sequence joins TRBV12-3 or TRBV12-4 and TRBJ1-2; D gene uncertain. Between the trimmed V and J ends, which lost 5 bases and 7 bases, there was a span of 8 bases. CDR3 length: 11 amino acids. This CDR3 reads CASSAGSGYTF. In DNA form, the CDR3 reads TGTGCCAGCAGTGCCGGGAGTGGCTACACCTTC.

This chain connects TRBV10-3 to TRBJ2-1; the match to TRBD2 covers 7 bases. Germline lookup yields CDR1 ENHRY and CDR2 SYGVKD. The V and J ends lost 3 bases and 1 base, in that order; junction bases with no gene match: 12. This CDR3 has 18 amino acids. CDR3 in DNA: TGTGCCATCAGTGAATGGGGGAGGGCCGGGAAATCCTACAATGAGCAGTTCTTC. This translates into CAISEWGRAGKSYNEQFF.

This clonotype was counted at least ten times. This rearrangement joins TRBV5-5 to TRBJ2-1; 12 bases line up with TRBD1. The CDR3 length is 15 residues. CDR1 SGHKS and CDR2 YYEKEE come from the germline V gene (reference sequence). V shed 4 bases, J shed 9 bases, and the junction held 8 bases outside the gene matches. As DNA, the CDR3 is TGTGCCAGCAGCCCGCCGGGACAGGGGGCTCGTGAGCAGTTCTTC. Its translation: CASSPPGQGAREQFF. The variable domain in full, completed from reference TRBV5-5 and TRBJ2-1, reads DAGVTQSPTHLIKTRGQQVTLRCSPISGHKSVSWYQQVLGQGPQFIFQYYEKEERGRGNFPDRFSARQFPNYSSELNVNALLLGDSALYLCASSPPGQGAREQFFGPGTRLTVL.

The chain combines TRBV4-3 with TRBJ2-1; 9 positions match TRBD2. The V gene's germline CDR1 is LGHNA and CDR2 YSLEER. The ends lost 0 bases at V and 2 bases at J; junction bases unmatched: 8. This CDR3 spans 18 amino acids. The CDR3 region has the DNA TGCGCCAGCAGCCAAGATGGGGTAGCGGGAGCGGCCTACAATGAGCAGTTCTTC. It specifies CASSQDGVAGAAYNEQFF.

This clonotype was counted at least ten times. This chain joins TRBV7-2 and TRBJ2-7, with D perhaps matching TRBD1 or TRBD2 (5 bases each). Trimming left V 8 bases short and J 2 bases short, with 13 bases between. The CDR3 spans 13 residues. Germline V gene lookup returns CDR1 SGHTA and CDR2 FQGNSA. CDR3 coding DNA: TGTGCCAGCGCCGGGACGGTTGCCTACGAGCAGTACTTC. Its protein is CASAGTVAYEQYF.

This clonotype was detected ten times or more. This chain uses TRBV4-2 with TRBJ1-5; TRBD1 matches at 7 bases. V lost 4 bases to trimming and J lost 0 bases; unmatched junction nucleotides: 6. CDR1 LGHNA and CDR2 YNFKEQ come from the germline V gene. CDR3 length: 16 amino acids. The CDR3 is CASSLGQVDSNQPQHF. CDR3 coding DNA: TGTGCCAGCAGCCTCGGACAGGTAGATAGCAATCAGCCCCAGCATTTT.

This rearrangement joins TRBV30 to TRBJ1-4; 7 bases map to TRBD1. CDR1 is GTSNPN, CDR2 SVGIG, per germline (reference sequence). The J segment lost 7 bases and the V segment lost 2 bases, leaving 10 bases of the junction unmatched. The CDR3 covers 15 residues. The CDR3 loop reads CAWSPLDRSFEKLFF. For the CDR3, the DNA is TGTGCCTGGAGTCCATTGGACAGGTCGTTTGAAAAACTGTTTTTT.